The T cell receptor (beta chain) under discussion was sequenced for a study of T cells expressing NK-cell markers. Across the study: In the group of eight sequenced donors, seven were HCMV-seropositive and one was seronegative. Study-wide results and limits: Top CD8+ clonotypes included the dominant CD3+CD56+NKG2C+ clonotypes in six donors. These clonotypes also led the CD3+CD56-NKG2C+ fraction in a handful of donors.

A remark on this clonotype: As yet, its antigen is unknown.

There are 15 residues in the CDR3. TCRdb reanalyzed the 5' RACE reads and collapses them to one entry per CDR3 protein, without DNA. The sample table sets out about 260,000 distinct CDR3 sequences. Sequenced sample: blood T cells: a sorted CD56 or NKG2C T cell subset, CD4+ or CD8+ T cells, or bulk PBMC T cells (not recorded which). This TCR derives from a man between 18 and 29 years old in good health. The chain links TRBV12-2 to TRBJ2-5; TCRdb's assignment of TRBD1 cannot be checked, as there is no DNA. TRBV12-2 is a listed pseudogene. CDR3 sequence: CASRLGLGAGETQYF.